Listed here are 29 T cell receptor beta chains from one sample, sequenced in a study of Tregs in tolerant kidney transplant recipients. TCRdb's copy holds only in-frame clones and misses some; the assay was immunoSEQ multiplex PCR. Among tens of thousands of clones listed, around 98% were seen once. The sample was CD4+ T cells from blood, taken before the transplant. The receptors shown here come from a human donor who received a combined kidney and bone marrow transplant.

This clone appeared once. The chain is built from TRBV5-1 and TRBJ1-4; a weak D match, TRBD1 (5 bases). V shed 3 bases and J shed 6 bases, with 9 bases lying between them. Germline CDR1 and CDR2: SGHRS and YFSETQ. The CDR3 spans 13 residues. In DNA, the CDR3 is TGCGCCAGCAGCTCGGTCAGGGATGAAAAACTGTTTTTT. Encoded protein: CASSSVRDEKLFF.

V usage is TRBV5-1 and J usage is TRBJ1-6; 9 nucleotides match TRBD1. The ends lost 2 bases at V and 8 bases at J; junction bases unmatched: 5. CDR3 length equals 15 residues. The V gene's germline CDR1 is SGHRS and CDR2 YFSETQ. CDR3 residues: CASSLTGGLDSPLHF. In nucleotides, the CDR3 is TGCGCCAGCAGCTTAACAGGGGGCTTGGATTCACCCCTCCACTTT.

V usage is TRBV11-1 and J usage is TRBJ1-6; a weak D match, TRBD1 (5 bases). The ends were cut back, 3 bases at V and 7 bases at J, with 10 bases in the middle. The CDR3 runs 14 residues. Germline CDR1 SGHAT, CDR2 FQDESV (reference sequence). The CDR3 DNA follows: TGTGCCAGCAGCTTGGGGAGGGGCAATTCACCCCTCCACTTT. It encodes CASSLGRGNSPLHF.

The chain uses TRBV18 and TRBJ2-2; a weak D match, TRBD1 (6 bases). Trimming pared 3 bases from V and 0 bases from J, leaving 8 bases between. This CDR3 comprises 15 residues. The germline V gene encodes CDR1 KGHSH and CDR2 LQKENI. The CDR3 nucleotides are TGTGCCAGCTCACCTCGGACAGCGAACACCGGGGAGCTGTTTTTT. Protein: CASSPRTANTGELFF.

The chain recombines TRBV4-3 with TRBJ2-1, with D perhaps TRBD2 (5 bases). CDR1 and CDR2 (germline): LGHNA, YSLEER. The CDR3 is 13 residues long. V dropped 1 base and J dropped 8 bases, with 9 bases sitting between them. The DNA of the CDR3 is TGCGCCAGCAGCCAAGCGGGGAGCGATGAGCAGTTCTTC. It encodes CASSQAGSDEQFF.

This chain links TRBV7-9 with TRBJ2-6; weak D call: TRBD2 (6 bases). There are 16 residues in the CDR3. V was trimmed by 4 bases and J by 0 bases, leaving 10 bases between them. CDR1 is SEHNR, CDR2 FQNEAQ, per germline (reference sequence). The CDR3 loop is CASSSGLHSGANVLTF. As DNA, the CDR3 is TGTGCCAGCAGCTCGGGACTGCACTCTGGGGCCAACGTCCTGACTTTC.

The rearrangement uses TRBV7-3 and TRBJ2-1, with 9 bases lining up with TRBD2. V shed 1 base and J 7 bases; nucleotides not matched to a gene: 5. CDR3 length: 15 amino acids. The germline V gene encodes CDR1 SGHTA and CDR2 FQGTGA. CDR3 loop: CASSLRGLALNEQFF. The CDR3 DNA sequence: TGTGCCAGCAGCTTAAGGGGACTAGCCCTAAATGAGCAGTTCTTC.

The V call is TRBV7-2, the J call TRBJ1-6; D possibly corresponds to TRBD1 (6 bases). Trimming removed 6 bases from V and 7 bases from J, with 16 bases in between. The CDR3 runs 15 residues. Germline values: CDR1 SGHTA, CDR2 FQGNSA. CDR3 sequence: CASSLRTGRNSPLHF. CDR3 in DNA: TGTGCCAGCAGTTTGCGAACAGGGAGAAATTCACCCCTCCACTTT.

This chain links TRBV7-9 with TRBJ1-1; D unclear. The CDR3 covers 14 residues. Trimming pared 3 bases from V and 2 bases from J, leaving 10 bases between. Germline lookup yields CDR1 SEHNR and CDR2 FQNEAQ (reference sequence). The CDR3: CASSFDSPNTEAFF. The CDR3 nucleotides are TGTGCCAGCAGCTTTGATAGTCCTAACACTGAAGCTTTCTTT. Based on the CDR3 plus reference TRBV7-9 and TRBJ1-1, the full variable domain is DTGVSQNPRHKITKRGQNVTFRCDPISEHNRLYWYRQTLGQGPEFLTYFQNEAQLEKSRLLSDRFSAERPKGSFSTLEIQRTEQGDSAMYLCASSFDSPNTEAFFGQGTRLTVV.

The chain carries TRBV5-1 and TRBJ2-1; possibly TRBD1 for D (6 bases). Germline V gene sequence: CDR1 SGHRS, CDR2 YFSETQ. V lost 2 bases, J lost 8 bases, and 14 bases lay in between. The CDR3 has 14 amino acids. CDR3 in amino acids: CASSFGGLLDEQFF. For the CDR3, the DNA is TGCGCCAGCAGCTTTGGGGGCCTTTTGGATGAGCAGTTCTTC.

The chain joins TRBV29-1 to TRBJ2-2, with 10 bases identical to TRBD2. The germline CDR1 and CDR2 sequences are SQVTM and ANQGSEA. CDR3 length: 14 amino acids. Trimming at V came to 7 bases and at J to 6 bases, leaving 8 bases not matched to a gene. The CDR3 DNA reads TGCAGCGCCGGTCCTAGCGGGGGTTCCGGGGAGCTGTTTTTT. Translating gives CSAGPSGGSGELFF.

The genes are TRBV4-3 and TRBJ2-7, with D possibly TRBD2 on 5 matching bases. Germline V gene data show CDR1 as LGHNA and CDR2 as YSLEER. The CDR3 contains 13 residues. The V end lost 1 base, the J end lost 3 bases, and 7 bases lay between the germline ends. The CDR3: CASSQARDYEQYF. The CDR3 DNA reads as TGCGCCAGCAGCCAAGCCCGGGACTACGAGCAGTACTTC.

This clone showed up just once. Here the CDR3 DNA reads TGTGCCAGTAACTCGGACAGGCAAGAGACCCAGTACTTC. This codes for CASNSDRQETQYF. This sequence joins TRBV19 and TRBJ2-5, with 7 bases lining up with TRBD1. The CDR3 is 13 amino acids. The ends lost 7 bases at V and 2 bases at J; junction bases unmatched: 4. Germline assignment: CDR1 LNHDA and CDR2 SQIVND (reference sequence).

J is TRBJ1-5 and V is TRBV6-6; weak D call: TRBD1 (5 bases). This CDR3 spans 14 amino acids. V lost 5 bases and J lost 3, with 11 bases in between. In germline, CDR1 is MNHNY, CDR2 SVGAGI (reference sequence). CDR3 residues: CASSDRFSNQPQHF. In DNA form, the CDR3 reads TGTGCCAGCAGTGACAGATTCTCCAATCAGCCCCAGCATTTT.

The J gene is TRBJ1-2, the V gene TRBV2; D ambiguous. This CDR3 comprises 13 residues. Germline V gene lookup returns CDR1 SNHLY and CDR2 FYNNEI. V was pared by 4 bases and J by 4 bases, with 10 bases between. For the CDR3, the DNA is TGTGCCAGCAGTGCTTTGGGCGCCTATGGCTACACCTTC. Its protein is CASSALGAYGYTF.

The V and J genes are TRBV30 and TRBJ2-4; D gene unclear. The germline V and J ends were trimmed by 1 base and 4 bases, with 8 bases remaining between them. Looked up from germline, CDR1 is GTSNPN and CDR2 is SVGIG (reference sequence). The CDR3 totals 13 residues. CDR3 DNA: TGTGCCTGGAGTGATGGCAGAAAAAACATTCAGTACTTC. Its protein is CAWSDGRKNIQYF.

The J gene is TRBJ1-2, the V gene TRBV10-3; D not resolved. The CDR3 spans 13 residues. V lost 6 bases and J 6 bases, leaving 14 bases between the germline ends. The germline gives CDR1 ENHRY, CDR2 SYGVKD. CDR3 residues: CAIRSTELDGYTF. DNA of the CDR3: TGTGCCATCAGAAGTACAGAGCTCGATGGCTACACCTTC.

The rearrangement joins TRBV27 to TRBJ2-7; 8 positions match TRBD1. V dropped 1 base and J dropped 2; count of bases not matched to a gene: 7. Germline assignment: CDR1 MNHEY and CDR2 SMNVEV (reference sequence). The CDR3 runs to 16 residues. The DNA for the CDR3 is TGTGCCAGCAGTTTATGGGCAGGGGGCCACACCTACGAGCAGTACTTC. It is translated as CASSLWAGGHTYEQYF.

DNA for the CDR3: TGTGCCAGCAGTTACGGACAGGGGGCGGATAATTCACCCCTCCACTTT. Its translation is CASSYGQGADNSPLHF. The chain links TRBV6-4 to TRBJ1-6; the match to TRBD1 covers 11 bases. CDR3 length equals 16 residues. Germline V gives CDR1 MRHNA, CDR2 SNTAGT. V lost 5 bases to trimming and J lost 5 bases; unmatched junction nucleotides: 5.

The V gene is TRBV5-4, the J gene TRBJ2-3; D ambiguous. CDR3 length: 12 residues. The V end was cut by 4 bases, the J end by 2 bases, with 5 bases between. CDR1 and CDR2 (germline): SGHNT, YYREEE (reference sequence). CDR3 region: CASSLNTDTQYF. CDR3 nucleotides: TGTGCCAGCAGCCTAAACACAGATACGCAGTATTTT.

The chain employs TRBV11-2 and TRBJ1-3; no clear D gene. The length of the CDR3 is 14 residues. Germline CDR1 reads SGHAT; CDR2 reads FQNNGV. The ends were cut back, 0 bases at V and 0 bases at J, with 3 bases in the middle. CDR3 in DNA: TGTGCCAGCAGCTTAGACTACTCTGGAAACACCATATATTTT. It translates to CASSLDYSGNTIYF. Looking up the rest from reference TRBV11-2 and TRBJ1-3 gives the full variable domain: EAGVAQSPRYKIIEKRQSVAFWCNPISGHATLYWYQQILGQGPKLLIQFQNNGVVDDSQLPKDRFSAERLKGVDSTLKIQPAKLEDSAVYLCASSLDYSGNTIYFGEGSWLTVV.

V is TRBV10-3 and J is TRBJ2-1; 8 bases fit TRBD1. This CDR3 is 14 amino acids long. V dropped 3 bases and J dropped 9; count of bases not matched to a gene: 7. The V gene's germline CDR1 is ENHRY and CDR2 SYGVKD. The CDR3 here is CAISDGRGQTEQFF. DNA for the CDR3: TGTGCCATCAGTGATGGCAGGGGGCAGACTGAGCAGTTCTTC.

The rearrangement links TRBV6-6 to TRBJ2-7; 7 nucleotides line up with TRBD1. The CDR3 has 15 residues. Germline V gene lookup returns CDR1 MNHNY and CDR2 SVGAGI (reference sequence). The V and J ends lost 2 bases and 3 bases, in that order; junction bases with no gene match: 7. The CDR3 sequence is CASSYRDSFLYEQYF. In DNA form, the CDR3 reads TGTGCCAGCAGTTACAGGGACAGTTTTCTCTACGAGCAGTACTTC.

The chain carries TRBV6-1 and TRBJ2-4, with a tentative D call TRBD2 (6 bases). The CDR3 runs 16 residues. Trimming pared 0 bases from V and 13 bases from J, leaving 22 bases between. Germline V gene sequence: CDR1 MNHNS, CDR2 SASEGT. CDR3 residues: CASSEAARAGGEKQYF. The CDR3 DNA follows: TGTGCCAGCAGTGAAGCAGCCCGGGCCGGCGGGGAGAAACAGTACTTC.

V gene TRBV7-9 combines with J gene TRBJ1-2, with 12 bases fitting TRBD1. The V gene end was trimmed by 5 bases and the J gene end by 8 bases; junction bases not matched to a gene: 12. CDR3 size: 16 residues. From germline, CDR1 is SEHNR and CDR2 FQNEAQ (reference sequence). CDR3 nucleotide sequence: TGTGCCAGCAGCAGGGGACAGGGGGCGCTTAATTCCGGCTACACCTTC. This translates into CASSRGQGALNSGYTF.

CDR3 sequence reads: CASSTKVPGTSGKYEQYF. The CDR3 nucleotides read TGTGCCAGCAGCACAAAGGTACCTGGGACTAGCGGTAAATACGAGCAGTACTTC. The rearrangement joins TRBV7-2 to TRBJ2-7; TRBD2 matches at 11 bases. Germline CDR1 reads SGHTA; CDR2 reads FQGNSA. V was pared by 5 bases and J by 4 bases, with 16 bases of the junction left unmatched. The CDR3 is 18 amino acids.

V usage is TRBV27 and J usage is TRBJ2-7; 10 bases match TRBD1. This CDR3 comprises 15 residues. Germline assignment: CDR1 MNHEY and CDR2 SMNVEV (reference sequence). J lost 3 bases, V lost 5 bases, and 7 bases had no gene match. The CDR3 nucleotides read TGTGCCAGCAGTGTTACCGGGACAGGGGACTACGAGCAGTACTTC. This encodes CASSVTGTGDYEQYF.

The CDR3 protein is CASIETGRGTEAFF. In DNA form, the CDR3 reads TGTGCCAGTATTGAGACAGGGCGGGGCACTGAAGCTTTCTTT. The chain links TRBV19 to TRBJ1-1; 7 bases are shared with TRBD1. The CDR3 runs to 14 residues. The germline CDR1 and CDR2 sequences are LNHDA and SQIVND (reference sequence). V was pared by 7 bases and J by 4 bases, with 9 bases of the junction left unmatched.

This clone has a single count. The rearrangement links TRBV5-1 to TRBJ1-1, with 7 bases identical to TRBD1. CDR1 is SGHRS, CDR2 YFSETQ, per germline. This CDR3 is 16 amino acids long. The V and J ends lost 0 bases and 11 bases, in that order; junction bases with no gene match: 16. CDR3 DNA: TGCGCCAGCAGCTTGGGAAACGCTGGACAGGTCGGTTCGGCTTTCTTT. This encodes CASSLGNAGQVGSAFF.